Shown below are 4 T cell receptor beta chains from a single sample sequenced in a study of shared clonotypes between healthy human individuals. TCRdb keeps only in-frame clones here, not all; method: immunoSEQ multiplex PCR. The sample has approximately 2.5 million clones, approximately 92% seen once. The specimen was naive CD4+ T cells sorted from blood. Subset specified: CD45RA+ positively selected. The source of these receptors is a man aged 18 to 30 in good health.

The chain links TRBV27 to TRBJ2-4; D is possibly TRBD2 (5 bases). The CDR3 runs to 15 residues. Germline loops: CDR1 MNHEY, CDR2 SMNVEV (reference sequence). V was cut by 5 bases and J by 5 bases, with 16 bases left in between. CDR3 sequence: CASSPQTTLQNIQYF. As DNA, the CDR3 is TGTGCCAGCAGTCCACAGACTACCTTACAAAACATTCAGTACTTC.

About this clone itself: Other DNA sequences within the sample encode an identical CDR3. The gene calls are TRBV18 and TRBJ2-1; D is perhaps TRBD2 (7 bases). This CDR3 region has 15 residues. The germline V gene encodes CDR1 KGHSH and CDR2 LQKENI. With 3 bases removed from V and 2 bases from J, the gap between germline ends came to 11 bases. This chain's CDR3 is CASSPGGAPYNEQFF. The CDR3 bases are TGTGCCAGCTCACCTGGGGGGGCACCCTACAATGAGCAGTTCTTC.

The gene calls are TRBV10-3 and TRBJ2-3; 10 bases match TRBD2. The CDR3 is made up of 13 amino acids. The ends lost 4 bases at V and 5 bases at J; junction bases unmatched: 0. In germline, CDR1 is ENHRY, CDR2 SYGVKD. In DNA, the CDR3 is TGTGCCATCAGTGGGACTAGCGGAGATACGCAGTATTTT. This codes for CAISGTSGDTQYF.

The chain recombines TRBV7-2 with TRBJ2-3; D is perhaps TRBD2 (6 bases). Germline values: CDR1 SGHTA, CDR2 FQGNSA. Trimming left V 0 bases short and J 6 bases short, with 13 bases between. The CDR3 loop spans 15 amino acids. CDR3 DNA: TGTGCCAGCAGCTTAGCATATGGGAGGACCGATACGCAGTATTTT. Residues: CASSLAYGRTDTQYF.